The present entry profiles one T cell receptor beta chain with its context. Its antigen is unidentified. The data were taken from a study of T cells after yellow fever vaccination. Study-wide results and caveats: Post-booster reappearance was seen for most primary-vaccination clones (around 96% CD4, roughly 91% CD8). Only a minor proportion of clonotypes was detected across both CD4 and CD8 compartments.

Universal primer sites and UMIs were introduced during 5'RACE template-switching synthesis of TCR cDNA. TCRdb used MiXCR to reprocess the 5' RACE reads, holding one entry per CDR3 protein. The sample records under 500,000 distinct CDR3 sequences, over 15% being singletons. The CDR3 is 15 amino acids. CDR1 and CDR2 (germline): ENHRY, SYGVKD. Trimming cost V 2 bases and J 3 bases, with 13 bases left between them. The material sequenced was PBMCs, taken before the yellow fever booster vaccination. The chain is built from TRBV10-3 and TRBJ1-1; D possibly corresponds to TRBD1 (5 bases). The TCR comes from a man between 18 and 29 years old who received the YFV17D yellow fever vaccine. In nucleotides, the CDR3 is TGTGCCATCAGTGAGCCCATCCGGGGGGACACTGAAGCTTTCTTT. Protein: CAISEPIRGDTEAFF.